This T cell receptor beta chain is drawn from a study of shared clonotypes between healthy human individuals. Study-level background: Donor ages ranged 18 to 49 years: a couple of women, a few men. Study-wide points: Generally, naive subsets came out with larger estimated richness than memory subsets.

Splitting of each subset's genomic DNA was done evenly across several immunoSEQ plates. Profiled with immunoSEQ multiplex PCR; TCRdb holds only in-frame clones, not every one. The data show about 2.1 million clones, with 80% to 95% seen just once and approximately 1.6% held by the top ten. On this clone: Its matching antigen is unknown.

CD45RO-negative cells were positively selected for CCR7, leaving out terminally differentiated effector memory CD45RA+ cells. Per germline, CDR1 MNHEY and CDR2 SMNVEV (reference sequence). The CDR3 extends over 15 amino acids. With V trimmed by 5 bases and J by 1 base, 5 bases remained unmatched. The source of this sequence is a man aged 18-30 years in good health. Some clones in this sample may be carry-over from other donors' samples. Sequencing was performed on naive CD8+ T cells from PBMCs. The V and J genes are TRBV27 and TRBJ2-4, with 7 bases matching TRBD2. The CDR3 bases are TGTGCCAGCAGTCCCATCGGGAGGGCCAAAAACATTCAGTACTTC. It codes for CASSPIGRAKNIQYF.